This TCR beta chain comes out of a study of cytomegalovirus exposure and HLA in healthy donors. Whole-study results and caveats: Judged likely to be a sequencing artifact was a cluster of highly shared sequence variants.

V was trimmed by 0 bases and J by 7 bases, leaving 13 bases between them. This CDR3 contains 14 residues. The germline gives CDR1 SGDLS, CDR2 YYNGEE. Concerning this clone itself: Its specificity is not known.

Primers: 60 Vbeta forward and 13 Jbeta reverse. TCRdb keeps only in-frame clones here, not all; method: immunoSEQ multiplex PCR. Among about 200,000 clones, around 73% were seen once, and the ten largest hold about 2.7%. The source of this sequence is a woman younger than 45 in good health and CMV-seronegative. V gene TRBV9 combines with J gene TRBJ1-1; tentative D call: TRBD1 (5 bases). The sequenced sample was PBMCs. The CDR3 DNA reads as TGTGCCAGCAGCGTAGCGGGGGATCTGAATGAAGCTTTCTTT. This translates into CASSVAGDLNEAFF.